Listed here are 3 T cell receptor beta chains from one sample, sequenced in a study of blood T cells in healthy people across ages. It was with a sample-barcoded 5' primer and a J-beta primer mix that a second PCR of roughly 7 to 12 cycles was run. TCRdb redid the calling of the 5' RACE reads with MiXCR, one entry per CDR3 protein. The repertoire consists of 450,000 to 600,000 distinct CDR3 sequences, with about 25% occurring once and the leading ten covering approximately 3.3%. These same records also appear under a second study, on T cells of mothers and their children.

The sequenced sample consisted of blood. These receptors originate from a boy between 2 and 15 years old in good health.

The chain links TRBV2 to TRBJ2-6; 8 nucleotides agree with TRBD1. After removal of 3 bases from V and 3 bases from J, the junction contained 7 bases not matched to a gene. Germline CDR1 is SNHLY and CDR2 is FYNNEI. This CDR3 is 17 amino acids long. DNA for the CDR3: TGTGCCAGCAGTGAGGCAGGGGGCATTGGTGGGGCCAACGTCCTGACTTTC. Amino acids: CASSEAGGIGGANVLTF.

This clonotype was found a few times. This chain uses TRBV30 with TRBJ1-1, with D perhaps matching TRBD1 (5 bases). Trimming took 1 base from V and 5 from J, leaving 20 bases between them. The CDR3 sequence is 16 residues long. Germline V gene sequence: CDR1 GTSNPN, CDR2 SVGIG (reference sequence). The chain's CDR3 is CAWSGGTKGLWTEAFF. Written as DNA, the CDR3 is TGTGCCTGGAGTGGGGGGACGAAAGGACTATGGACTGAAGCTTTCTTT.

This clonotype was detected a few times. The J gene is TRBJ2-5, the V gene TRBV25-1; TRBD2 matches 8 bases. This CDR3 comprises 15 residues. The trim removed 7 bases at V and 4 bases at J, leaving 11 bases unmatched. Germline V gene data show CDR1 as MGHDK and CDR2 as SYGVNS. CDR3 bases: TGTGCCAGCACTCCCCCGACGGGAGGGGCAGAGACCCAGTACTTC. This encodes CASTPPTGGAETQYF.